This T cell receptor (beta chain) was found in a study of T cells after yellow fever vaccination. Study findings and constraints: Booster samples showed a return of most primary-vaccination clones (about 97% CD4, 80% to 90% CD8). A small share of clonotypes appeared in both CD4 and CD8 compartments.

This clonotype has a count of ten or more. Its antigen remains unidentified. TCRdb redid the calling of the 5' RACE reads with MiXCR, one entry per CDR3 protein. Of about 330,000 distinct CDR3 sequences listed, over 4% were seen once; the top ten hold approximately 25%. The TCR sequence derives from a man between 18 and 29 years old who received the YFV17D yellow fever vaccine. The sample in question was PBMCs, obtained 5 days after the yellow fever booster vaccination.

CDR3 residues: CSAQDTEAFF. In DNA form, the CDR3 reads TGCAGTGCCCAGGACACTGAAGCTTTCTTT. This rearrangement joins TRBV20-1 to TRBJ1-1; D is unclear. V lost 6 bases and J lost 3, with 5 bases in between. The CDR3 consists of 10 residues. The V gene's germline CDR1 is DFQATT and CDR2 SNEGSKA (reference sequence).